This TCR beta chain was recovered during a study of CD8 T cells in Susac syndrome. Across the whole study: At blood draw, Susac syndrome patients were therapy-naive, on corticosteroids, or on intravenous immunoglobulin alone.

Reverse transcription of about 0.45 to 1 ug RNA was carried out with random hexamers. The amplification used immunoSEQ multiplex PCR on TCR beta CDR3; it spanned 54 Vbeta and 13 Jbeta. MiXCR, run by TCRdb on the immunoSEQ multiplex PCR reads, gives a single entry per CDR3 protein. The repertoire holds roughly 80,000 distinct CDR3 sequences, with around 94% as singletons. The CDR3 extends over 17 amino acids. J lost 2 bases, V lost 5 bases, and 7 bases had no gene match. The clonotype was recovered from a human donor with Susac syndrome. The material sequenced was CD8+ T cells from PBMCs. The chain uses TRBV12-3 or TRBV12-4 and TRBJ2-3; 13 bases match TRBD2. The CDR3 DNA reads as TGTGCCAGCAGTGCTACTAGCGGGGGGGCCTACACAGATACGCAGTATTTT. This codes for CASSATSGGAYTDTQYF.